The rows below give T cell receptor beta chains drawn from one sample of a study of radiotherapy plus CTLA-4 blockade in lung cancer. Repertoires were generated with immunoSEQ multiplex PCR, while TCRdb's copy carries only in-frame clones and drops some. The data contain approximately 52,000 clones, about 85% of them singletons. The sequenced sample was peripheral blood, obtained from a patient treated with radiotherapy plus ipilimumab. All receptors derive from a human donor with non-small cell lung cancer who had a complete response to radiotherapy plus ipilimumab. Both conserved end residues are part of each CDR3. The D gene is left open where the match is weak. Rows may omit the clone size; those that give it use once, few, many or a size class.

CDR3nt	CDR3aa	d_gene	v_gene	j_gene	abundance
TGTGCCAGCAGTTGGCCCCAGAACACTGAAGCTTTCTTT	CASSWPQNTEAFF	NA	TRBV7-9	TRBJ1-1	NA
TGTGCCAGTAGTATAATCAGCGGGAGAAATGAGCAGTTCTTC	CASSIISGRNEQFF	TRBD2	TRBV19	TRBJ2-1	NA
TGTGCCAGCTCAGGGGGGGCGAGCAATCAGCCCCAGCATTTT	CASSGGASNQPQHF	NA	TRBV18	TRBJ1-5	NA
TGTGCCAGCAGCTTACAGGGGAGTGGGGAGACCCAGTACTTC	CASSLQGSGETQYF	TRBD1	TRBV5-4	TRBJ2-5	medium-sized
TGTGCCTGGAGCTACGCGGCGAGAGGTCAGCCCCAGCATTTT	CAWSYAARGQPQHF	NA	TRBV30	TRBJ1-5	NA
TGTGCCAGCAGGAGGTCAGGGGGGATGAATTCACCCCTCCACTTT	CASRRSGGMNSPLHF	TRBD1	TRBV6-4	TRBJ1-6	NA
TGCGCCAGCAGCTTAACAGGGGAGGGAAACACCATATATTTT	CASSLTGEGNTIYF	TRBD1	TRBV5-1	TRBJ1-3	NA
TGCGCCAGCAGCTTGGCCGCTGGCAGGGGATGGGGAGAGACCCAGTACTTC	CASSLAAGRGWGETQYF	NA	TRBV5-1	TRBJ2-5	NA
TGTGCCAGCAGCCCGGAAGGCGCCCAGGCCTACGAGCAGTACTTC	CASSPEGAQAYEQYF	NA	TRBV11-3	TRBJ2-7	once
TGTGCCAGTAGTATAACCGGGACAGATAATTCACCCCTCCACTTT	CASSITGTDNSPLHF	TRBD1	TRBV19	TRBJ1-6	NA
TGCGCCAGCAGCCAAGATCCCCTAGCGGGGGCCCCCAGCACAGATACGCAGTATTTT	CASSQDPLAGAPSTDTQYF	TRBD2	TRBV4-1	TRBJ2-3	NA
TGTGCCAGCAGTTACGGGGCCGGCACCTACGAGCAGTACTTC	CASSYGAGTYEQYF	NA	TRBV6-5	TRBJ2-7	NA
TGTGCCACCCAGGTGGGTCACTCAAACACTGAAGCTTTCTTT	CATQVGHSNTEAFF	NA	TRBV11-2	TRBJ1-1	NA
TGCGCCAGCATCCCACCGGGGGGCCTCAACACCGGGAAGCTGTTTTTT	CASIPPGGLNTGKLFF	NA	TRBV5-1	TRBJ2-2	NA
TGTGCCAGCAGGGTAGACACTGAAGCTTTCTTT	CASRVDTEAFF	NA	TRBV19	TRBJ1-1	NA
TGTGCCAGTATGAGTGGGGCGGACACTGAAGCTTTCTTT	CASMSGADTEAFF	NA	TRBV7-9	TRBJ1-1	NA
TGCGCCAGCAGCCCTGTGGCGGGAGGGTCCTACAATGAGCAGTTCTTC	CASSPVAGGSYNEQFF	TRBD2	TRBV5-1	TRBJ2-1	NA
TGTGCCAGCAGCTTGAGTGACAGGGGTGGGGTAGGCTACACCTTC	CASSLSDRGGVGYTF	TRBD1	TRBV7-2	TRBJ1-2	NA
TGTGCCTGGAGACCGGGACAGGGATCGGTCTATGGCTACACCTTC	CAWRPGQGSVYGYTF	TRBD1	TRBV30	TRBJ1-2	NA
TGTGCCAGCAGCGGACAGGGGATATCCTACGAGCAGTACTTC	CASSGQGISYEQYF	TRBD1	TRBV7-9	TRBJ2-7	NA
TGTGCCAGCACCAAGGGACAGGGGGCGGGTGGCTACACCTTC	CASTKGQGAGGYTF	TRBD1	TRBV27	TRBJ1-2	NA
TGCGCCAGCAGCTTGGGTCGTGGGGAGTCTAGAGATACGCAGTATTTT	CASSLGRGESRDTQYF	NA	TRBV5-1	TRBJ2-3	NA
TGTGCCAGCACCTGGACAGGGCCATCCTACGAGCAGTACTTC	CASTWTGPSYEQYF	TRBD1	TRBV5-6	TRBJ2-7	NA
TGTGCCAGCAGCACGGACAGTAATCAGCCCCAGCATTTT	CASSTDSNQPQHF	NA	TRBV5-8	TRBJ1-5	NA
TGTGCCAGCAGCCCTATCCTCCAAGAGACCCAGTACTTC	CASSPILQETQYF	NA	TRBV7-6	TRBJ2-5	NA
TGTGCCAGCAGCCGACCGGGACAGATTCTATATGGCTACACCTTC	CASSRPGQILYGYTF	TRBD1	TRBV7-2	TRBJ1-2	NA